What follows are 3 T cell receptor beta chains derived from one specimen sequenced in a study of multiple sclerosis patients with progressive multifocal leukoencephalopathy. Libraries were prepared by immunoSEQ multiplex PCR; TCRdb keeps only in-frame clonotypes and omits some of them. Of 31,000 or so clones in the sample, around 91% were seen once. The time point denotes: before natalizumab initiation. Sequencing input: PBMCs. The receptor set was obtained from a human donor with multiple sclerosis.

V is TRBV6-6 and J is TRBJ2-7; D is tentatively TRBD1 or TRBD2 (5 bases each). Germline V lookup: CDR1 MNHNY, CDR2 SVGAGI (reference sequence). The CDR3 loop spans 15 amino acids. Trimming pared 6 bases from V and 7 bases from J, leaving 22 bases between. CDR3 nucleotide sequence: TGTGCCAGCAGCCCCTCCGGGACCAGGTCGGGGGAGCAGTACTTC. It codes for CASSPSGTRSGEQYF.

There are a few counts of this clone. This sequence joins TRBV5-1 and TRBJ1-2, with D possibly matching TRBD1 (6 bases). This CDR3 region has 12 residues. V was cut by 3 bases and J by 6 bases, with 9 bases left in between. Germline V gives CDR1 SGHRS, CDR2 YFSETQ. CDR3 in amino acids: CASSSEGDGYTF. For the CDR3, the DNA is TGCGCCAGCAGCTCGGAGGGGGATGGCTACACCTTC. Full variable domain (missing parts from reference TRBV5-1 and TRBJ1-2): KAGVTQTPRYLIKTRGQQVTLSCSPISGHRSVSWYQQTPGQGLQFLFEYFSETQRNKGNFPGRFSGRQFSNSRSEMNVSTLELGDSALYLCASSSEGDGYTFGSGTRLTVV.

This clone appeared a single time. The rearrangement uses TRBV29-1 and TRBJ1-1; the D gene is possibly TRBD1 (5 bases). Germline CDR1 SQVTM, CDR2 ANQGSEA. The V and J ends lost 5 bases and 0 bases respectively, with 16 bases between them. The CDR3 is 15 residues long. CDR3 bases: TGCAGCGTTAAGTCCTCCGGGGGTTTGAACACTGAAGCTTTCTTT. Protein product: CSVKSSGGLNTEAFF.